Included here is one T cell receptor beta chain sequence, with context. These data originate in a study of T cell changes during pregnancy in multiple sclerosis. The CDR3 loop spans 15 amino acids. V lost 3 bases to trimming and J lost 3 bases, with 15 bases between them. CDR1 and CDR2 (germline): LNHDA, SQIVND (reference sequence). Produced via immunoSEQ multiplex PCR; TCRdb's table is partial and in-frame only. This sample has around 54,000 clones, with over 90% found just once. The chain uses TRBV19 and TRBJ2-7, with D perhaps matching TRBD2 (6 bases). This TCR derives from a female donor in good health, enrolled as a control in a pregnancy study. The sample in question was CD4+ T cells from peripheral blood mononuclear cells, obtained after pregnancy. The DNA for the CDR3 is TGTGCCAGTAGTATTTCCCCCCCGGGGGACTACGAGCAGTACTTC. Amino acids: CASSISPPGDYEQYF.